These 7 T cell receptor beta chains were sequenced from one sample in a study of T cell responses to AZD1222 COVID-19 vaccine. The table came from immunoSEQ multiplex PCR; TCRdb's copy has only in-frame clones and leaves some out. This table holds approximately 110,000 clones, around 92% found once. The material was peripheral blood, obtained on day 0 of AZD1222 vaccination. Receptors originate from an adult in good health.

V usage is TRBV27 and J usage is TRBJ1-5; 10 positions match TRBD1. Germline CDR1 and CDR2: MNHEY and SMNVEV (reference sequence). CDR3 length: 16 amino acids. J gave up 2 bases and V 6 bases, and 7 bases lay outside the gene matches. CDR3 region: CASSPSGTGGNQPQHF. The CDR3 DNA follows: TGTGCCAGCAGCCCAAGCGGGACAGGGGGCAATCAGCCCCAGCATTTT.

This chain connects TRBV20-1 to TRBJ1-6; D gene uncertain. Germline V gene lookup returns CDR1 DFQATT and CDR2 SNEGSKA (reference sequence). V was shortened by 3 bases and J by 6 bases, with 15 bases between the two germline ends. CDR3 length: 15 residues. CDR3 in DNA: TGCAGTGCTAGTCCGCAGTTAGGACTTAATTCACCCCTCCACTTT. The encoded protein is CSASPQLGLNSPLHF.

The rearrangement links TRBV4-2 to TRBJ2-2; D might be TRBD1 (5 bases). The germline V and J ends were trimmed by 1 base and 1 base, with 10 bases remaining between them. This CDR3 has 16 residues. From germline, CDR1 is LGHNA and CDR2 YNFKEQ. CDR3 coding DNA: TGTGCCAGCAGCCAAGGAATGGACATGAACACCGGGGAGCTGTTTTTT. Its translation is CASSQGMDMNTGELFF.

Only a few counts were recorded for this clone. The J gene is TRBJ2-3, the V gene TRBV9; D is ambiguous. V lost 1 base and J lost 0, with 0 bases in between. CDR3 length: 12 residues. CDR1 SGDLS and CDR2 YYNGEE come from the germline V gene. In nucleotides, the CDR3 is TGTGCCAGCAGCGTAAGCACAGATACGCAGTATTTT. This codes for CASSVSTDTQYF.

The gene calls are TRBV29-1 and TRBJ2-3; TRBD1 is a possible D gene (6 bases). Trimming took off 7 bases at V and 0 bases at J, with 14 bases between the two ends. Per the germline V gene, CDR1 is SQVTM and CDR2 is ANQGSEA. The CDR3 covers 14 residues. In DNA form, the CDR3 reads TGCAGCGCCACTAGACAGGCTAGCACAGATACGCAGTATTTT. It yields the protein CSATRQASTDTQYF.

CDR3 sequence reads: CASSLFRGVGQPQHF. The CDR3 DNA reads TGTGCCAGCAGCCTGTTTCGGGGAGTCGGTCAGCCCCAGCATTTT. The chain carries TRBV11-2 and TRBJ1-5; D gene ambiguous. The CDR3 runs to 15 residues. CDR1 SGHAT and CDR2 FQNNGV come from the germline V gene. Trimming took 5 bases from V and 6 from J, leaving 17 bases between them.

The V gene is TRBV6-5, the J gene TRBJ1-3; D is unresolved. Germline V CDR1 and CDR2: MNHEY, SVGAGI. CDR3 length: 12 amino acids. V was pared by 0 bases and J by 3 bases, with 0 bases between. CDR3 sequence reads: CASSYSGNTIYF. For the CDR3, the DNA is TGTGCCAGCAGTTACTCTGGAAACACCATATATTTT.